Each of the 32 T cell receptor beta chains below was sequenced from the same sample in a study of blood T cell repertoires in COVID-19. Sequencing used immunoSEQ multiplex PCR; TCRdb keeps in-frame clones, though not all of them. This sample has tens of thousands of clones, with over 75% found just once. The sequenced material came from peripheral blood. These receptor sequences come from a man aged 65-85 years with active or convalescent COVID-19.

The genes are TRBV10-2 and TRBJ1-6, with 8 bases fitting TRBD1. The CDR3 runs to 13 residues. The trim removed 8 bases at V and 7 bases at J, leaving 4 bases unmatched. The germline V gene encodes CDR1 WSHSY and CDR2 SAAADI. The CDR3 is CASWDRKNSPLHF. In DNA form, the CDR3 reads TGCGCCAGCTGGGACAGGAAGAATTCACCCCTCCACTTT.

This clone was seen only once. This chain joins TRBV19 and TRBJ2-7; maybe TRBD1 (5 bases). Trimming shortened V by 7 bases and J by 2 bases, and 15 bases separated the two germline ends. The CDR3 totals 14 residues. Germline loops: CDR1 LNHDA, CDR2 SQIVND (reference sequence). The DNA for the CDR3 is TGTGCCAGTAAGGTGGTGGGCAGGGCCTACGAGCAGTACTTC. Its translation: CASKVVGRAYEQYF. The full variable domain, its missing parts supplied by reference TRBV19 and TRBJ2-7, is DGGITQSPKYLFRKEGQNVTLSCEQNLNHDAMYWYRQDPGQGLRLIYYSQIVNDFQKGDIAEGYSVSREKKESFPLTVTSAQKNPTAFYLCASKVVGRAYEQYFGPGTRLTVT.

This clone was seen a handful of times. This chain joins TRBV5-1 and TRBJ1-2; D is undetermined. V lost 0 bases and J lost 3, with 6 bases in between. Germline V gene data show CDR1 as SGHRS and CDR2 as YFSETQ. CDR3 length: 13 amino acids. CDR3 in amino acids: CASSLEGDYGYTF. In DNA, the CDR3 is TGCGCCAGCAGCTTGGAAGGAGACTATGGCTACACCTTC.

The chain employs TRBV18 and TRBJ2-5, with D tentatively TRBD2 (5 bases). Germline V gene sequence: CDR1 KGHSH, CDR2 LQKENI. The CDR3 has 12 residues. Trimming pared 5 bases from V and 5 bases from J, leaving 9 bases between. As DNA, the CDR3 is TGTGCCAGCTCAGCCCGAGGGGAGACCCAGTACTTC. Protein sequence: CASSARGETQYF. The full variable domain, rest sourced from reference TRBV18 and TRBJ2-5, is NAGVMQNPRHLVRRRGQEARLRCSPMKGHSHVYWYRQLPEEGLKFMVYLQKENIIDESGMPKERFSAEFPKEGPSILRIQQVVRGDSAAYFCASSARGETQYFGPGTRLLVL.

The chain uses TRBV5-1 and TRBJ2-7, with a weak D call TRBD1 (5 bases). The CDR3 loop spans 14 amino acids. V was cut by 0 bases and J by 3 bases, with 10 bases left in between. Looked up from germline, CDR1 is SGHRS and CDR2 is YFSETQ. CDR3 in DNA: TGCGCCAGCAGCTTGGGACAGCGATACTACGAGCAGTACTTC. It is translated as CASSLGQRYYEQYF.

This chain connects TRBV28 to TRBJ1-1, with TRBD1 identical over 8 bases. This CDR3 is 14 amino acids long. Per germline, CDR1 MDHEN and CDR2 SYDVKM. The J segment lost 4 bases and the V segment lost 3 bases, leaving 4 bases of the junction unmatched. The CDR3 coding sequence is TGTGCCAGCAGTTTCTTTACAGGGGGCACTGAAGCTTTCTTT. It encodes CASSFFTGGTEAFF.

The sample holds one count of this clone. This chain links TRBV5-6 with TRBJ1-6; TRBD1 is a possible D gene (6 bases). V lost 3 bases and J lost 7, with 14 bases in between. Germline V gene data show CDR1 as SGHDT and CDR2 as YYEEEE. The CDR3 sequence is 15 residues long. The CDR3 sequence is CASSSTGTNNSPLHF. The CDR3 bases are TGTGCCAGCAGCTCTACAGGGACTAACAATTCACCCCTCCACTTT.

The rearrangement joins TRBV2 to TRBJ2-2; TRBD1 matches at 9 bases. The CDR3 is 15 amino acids. The germline CDR1 and CDR2 sequences are SNHLY and FYNNEI. Trimming at V came to 4 bases and at J to 6 bases, leaving 6 bases not matched to a gene. CDR3 bases: TGTGCCAGCAGTGCGGGACAGGGCGGGCCCGGGGAGCTGTTTTTT. As protein: CASSAGQGGPGELFF.

This chain links TRBV10-3 with TRBJ1-4; 7 positions match TRBD1. V was pared by 0 bases and J by 8 bases, with 9 bases of the junction left unmatched. The CDR3 spans 16 residues. Germline V CDR1 and CDR2: ENHRY, SYGVKD. The CDR3 spells CAISESRGTADEKLFF. CDR3 in DNA: TGTGCCATCAGTGAGTCCCGGGGGACAGCTGACGAAAAACTGTTTTTT.

The genes are TRBV28 and TRBJ1-2; possible D gene TRBD1, 5 bases. Trimming pared 2 bases from V and 0 bases from J, leaving 13 bases between. Germline-derived CDR1 and CDR2 are MDHEN and SYDVKM. This CDR3 has 16 residues. The CDR3 loop reads CASSLGGGGANYGYTF. In nucleotides, the CDR3 is TGTGCCAGCAGTTTAGGTGGCGGGGGAGCTAACTATGGCTACACCTTC.

This chain joins TRBV30 and TRBJ2-7; TRBD2 agrees at 7 bases. V lost 1 base, J lost 6 bases, and 6 bases stayed unmatched. Germline V gene data show CDR1 as GTSNPN and CDR2 as SVGIG (reference sequence). The CDR3 sequence is 13 residues long. Written as DNA, the CDR3 is TGTGCCTGGAGTGGGTCCGGGGGGTTCGAGCAGTACTTC. Amino acids: CAWSGSGGFEQYF.

J is TRBJ1-1 and V is TRBV7-2; D call uncertain. This CDR3 has 12 amino acids. The V gene lost 5 bases and the J gene lost 4 bases, with 8 bases spanning the gap. The germline V gene has CDR1 SGHTA and CDR2 FQGNSA. CDR3 DNA: TGTGCCAGCAGCCTTTGGAGCACTGAAGCTTTCTTT. It translates to CASSLWSTEAFF.

The chain recombines TRBV7-2 with TRBJ2-7; D is possibly TRBD1 (5 bases). The germline gives CDR1 SGHTA, CDR2 FQGNSA. There are 15 residues in the CDR3. V was clipped by 3 bases and J by 2 bases, with 14 bases between them. The CDR3 sequence: CASSFTPGPTYEQYF. For the CDR3, the DNA is TGTGCCAGCAGCTTCACGCCAGGGCCTACCTACGAGCAGTACTTC.

This clone has just a few counts. The gene calls are TRBV23-1 and TRBJ1-2; perhaps TRBD1 as D (6 bases). TRBV23-1 is classed as an ORF, of uncertain function. The length of the CDR3 is 19 residues. The germline V and J ends were trimmed by 0 bases and 2 bases, with 22 bases remaining between them. CDR3 sequence reads: CASSQSAGEGGDTNYGYTF. In DNA form, the CDR3 reads TGCGCCAGCAGTCAATCCGCGGGGGAGGGGGGAGACACCAACTATGGCTACACCTTC.

V usage is TRBV24-1 and J usage is TRBJ1-5, with a possible D match to TRBD1 (5 bases). The V end lost 4 bases, the J end lost 7 bases, and 13 bases lay between the germline ends. Per the germline V gene, CDR1 is KGHDR and CDR2 is SFDVKD. CDR3 length equals 14 residues. The CDR3 is CATSEGRGGQPQHF. CDR3 DNA sequence: TGTGCCACCAGTGAAGGGAGGGGTGGCCAGCCCCAGCATTTT.

The chain combines TRBV6-6 with TRBJ1-4, with 9 bases identical to TRBD1. J was trimmed by 4 bases and V by 5 bases; bases with no gene match: 5. The germline CDR1 and CDR2 sequences are MNHNY and SVGAGI (reference sequence). CDR3 length equals 15 residues. DNA of the CDR3: TGTGCCAGCAGTACCGGGACAGGGATTAATGAAAAACTGTTTTTT. Translating it yields CASSTGTGINEKLFF.

The rearrangement uses TRBV3-1 (or the pseudogene TRBV3-2) and TRBJ1-1; 8 bases map to TRBD1. CDR3 length: 14 amino acids. Per germline, CDR1 LGHDT and CDR2 YNNKEL (reference sequence). Losses at the gene ends were 4 bases for V and 1 base for J; bases not matched to a gene: 2. The CDR3: CASSRGQGNTEAFF. CDR3 nucleotides: TGTGCCAGCAGCCGAGGACAGGGGAACACTGAAGCTTTCTTT.

This chain uses TRBV7-6 with TRBJ2-2; 9 nucleotides align to TRBD2. The CDR3 has 17 residues. V shed 2 bases and J 0 bases; nucleotides not matched to a gene: 4. Germline CDR1 and CDR2: SGHVS and FNYEAQ. As DNA, the CDR3 is TGTGCCAGCAGCTTACCCTTAGCGGGGGCGAACACCGGGGAGCTGTTTTTT. As protein: CASSLPLAGANTGELFF.

The rearrangement joins TRBV5-1 to TRBJ2-5; 8 bases map to TRBD2. The junction had 6 bases not matched to a gene; V was cut back by 4 bases and J by 1 base. The germline V gene has CDR1 SGHRS and CDR2 YFSETQ. The CDR3 runs 15 residues. CDR3 loop: CASSDLSGAQETQYF. For the CDR3, the DNA is TGCGCCAGCAGCGATCTTAGCGGGGCCCAAGAGACCCAGTACTTC.

This clone was detected once. The chain has TRBV9 and TRBJ1-6; D unclear. Germline V lookup: CDR1 SGDLS, CDR2 YYNGEE. Trimming cost V 3 bases and J 4 bases, with 11 bases left between them. The CDR3 runs to 15 residues. CDR3 DNA sequence: TGTGCCAGCAGCGCCACAACGGGGTATAATTCACCCCTCCACTTT. Encoded protein: CASSATTGYNSPLHF.

This clone was seen a few times. The V gene is TRBV7-2, the J gene TRBJ2-3; D not resolved. Trimming shortened V by 2 bases and J by 6 bases, and 15 bases separated the two germline ends. CDR1 and CDR2 (germline): SGHTA, FQGNSA. CDR3 length equals 15 residues. The CDR3 bases are TGTGCCAGCAGCTTATACATGGATCGAGCGGATACGCAGTATTTT. Its protein is CASSLYMDRADTQYF. The full variable domain, completed using reference TRBV7-2 and TRBJ2-3, is GAGVSQSPSNKVTEKGKDVELRCDPISGHTALYWYRQSLGQGLEFLIYFQGNSAPDKSGLPSDRFSAERTGGSVSTLTIQRTQQEDSAVYLCASSLYMDRADTQYFGPGTRLTVL.

The chain couples TRBV2 to TRBJ1-4; 9 positions match TRBD1. The CDR3 spans 13 residues. CDR1 is SNHLY, CDR2 FYNNEI, per germline. Losses at the gene ends were 6 bases for V and 8 bases for J; bases not matched to a gene: 4. CDR3 sequence: CASRRQGGEKLFF. CDR3 in DNA: TGTGCCAGCAGGAGACAGGGGGGAGAAAAACTGTTTTTT. Together with reference TRBV2 and TRBJ1-4, the CDR3 gives the full variable domain: EPEVTQTPSHQVTQMGQEVILRCVPISNHLYFYWYRQILGQKVEFLVSFYNNEISEKSEIFDDQFSVERPDGSNFTLKIRSTKLEDSAMYFCASRRQGGEKLFFGSGTQLSVL.

This chain links TRBV7-9 with TRBJ2-7; unclear D gene. The CDR3 has 11 residues. V was pared by 5 bases and J by 4 bases, with 6 bases between. Per germline, CDR1 SEHNR and CDR2 FQNEAQ (reference sequence). The CDR3 nucleotides are TGTGCCAGCAGCCTGACTTACGAGCAGTACTTC. It encodes CASSLTYEQYF.

The genes are TRBV9 and TRBJ1-6; D gene ambiguous. The germline V gene has CDR1 SGDLS and CDR2 YYNGEE. The CDR3 has 14 residues. Trimming stripped 2 bases from V and 8 bases from J, with 11 bases between. CDR3 sequence: CASSVSGWDSPLHF. The CDR3 DNA sequence: TGTGCCAGCAGCGTTTCGGGTTGGGATTCACCCCTCCACTTT.

The V gene is TRBV2, the J gene TRBJ1-2, with 9 positions matching TRBD1. J was trimmed by 7 bases and V by 6 bases; bases with no gene match: 6. Germline values: CDR1 SNHLY, CDR2 FYNNEI. This CDR3 contains 13 residues. CDR3 in amino acids: CASRGDRDGGYTF. In DNA form, the CDR3 reads TGTGCCAGCAGGGGGGACAGGGACGGTGGCTACACCTTC.

This clone was counted once. This chain joins TRBV9 and TRBJ2-3, with D uncertain. Germline V gene lookup returns CDR1 SGDLS and CDR2 YYNGEE. V was clipped by 0 bases and J by 2 bases, with 4 bases between them. The CDR3 loop spans 13 amino acids. DNA for the CDR3: TGTGCCAGCAGCGTAGCAATCACAGATACGCAGTATTTT. Translated: CASSVAITDTQYF.

This clone was counted once. This chain connects TRBV27 to TRBJ2-6; 9 bases line up with TRBD1. This CDR3 is 17 amino acids long. In germline, CDR1 is MNHEY, CDR2 SMNVEV (reference sequence). The J segment lost 3 bases and the V segment lost 4 bases, leaving 7 bases of the junction unmatched. The CDR3 DNA reads as TGTGCCAGCAGTTCCCCGGGACAGGGCCTTGGGGCCAACGTCCTGACTTTC. Translation gives CASSSPGQGLGANVLTF.

The chain is built from TRBV5-6 and TRBJ1-1, with TRBD1 identical over 7 bases. This CDR3 has 12 amino acids. Trimming took 5 bases from V and 8 from J; bases not matched to a gene: 6. Germline CDR1 SGHDT, CDR2 YYEEEE. DNA for the CDR3: TGTGCCAGCAGTCCCGGGACAGTAGAAGCTTTCTTT. It translates to CASSPGTVEAFF. The full variable domain, rest sourced from reference TRBV5-6 and TRBJ1-1, is DAGVTQSPTHLIKTRGQQVTLRCSPKSGHDTVSWYQQALGQGPQFIFQYYEEEERQRGNFPDRFSGHQFPNYSSELNVNALLLGDSALYLCASSPGTVEAFFGQGTRLTVV.

This chain connects TRBV28 to TRBJ1-2; D gene unclear. Germline V gives CDR1 MDHEN, CDR2 SYDVKM. The CDR3 has 12 residues. The V end was cut by 2 bases, the J end by 5 bases, with 6 bases between. Written as DNA, the CDR3 is TGTGCCAGCAGTTTAAACCTATATGGCTACACCTTC. Amino acids: CASSLNLYGYTF.

V usage is TRBV4-3 and J usage is TRBJ1-2; D gene ambiguous. CDR1 and CDR2 (germline): LGHNA, YSLEER. The CDR3 has 18 residues. Trimming took 0 bases from V and 4 from J, leaving 21 bases between them. The CDR3 nucleotides are TGCGCCAGCAGCCAAGATATGAATGGCATTTCCTCACCCTATGGCTACACCTTC. This sequence encodes CASSQDMNGISSPYGYTF.

The rearrangement uses TRBV19 and TRBJ2-2; possible D gene TRBD1, 6 bases. The CDR3 extends over 14 amino acids. Germline V gene lookup returns CDR1 LNHDA and CDR2 SQIVND (reference sequence). Trimming removed 7 bases from V and 7 bases from J, with 16 bases in between. The CDR3 region is CASKKTGSGGELFF. CDR3 nucleotides: TGTGCCAGTAAAAAAACAGGGTCGGGCGGGGAGCTGTTTTTT.

Here the CDR3 reads CSVNTGFSYNEQFF. In DNA form, the CDR3 reads TGCAGCGTGAACACAGGGTTTTCCTACAATGAGCAGTTCTTC. The rearrangement links TRBV29-1 to TRBJ2-1; TRBD1 is a possible D gene (6 bases). CDR1 and CDR2 from the germline V gene are SQVTM and ANQGSEA. The CDR3 spans 14 residues. V lost 6 bases to trimming and J lost 1 base, with 13 bases between them.